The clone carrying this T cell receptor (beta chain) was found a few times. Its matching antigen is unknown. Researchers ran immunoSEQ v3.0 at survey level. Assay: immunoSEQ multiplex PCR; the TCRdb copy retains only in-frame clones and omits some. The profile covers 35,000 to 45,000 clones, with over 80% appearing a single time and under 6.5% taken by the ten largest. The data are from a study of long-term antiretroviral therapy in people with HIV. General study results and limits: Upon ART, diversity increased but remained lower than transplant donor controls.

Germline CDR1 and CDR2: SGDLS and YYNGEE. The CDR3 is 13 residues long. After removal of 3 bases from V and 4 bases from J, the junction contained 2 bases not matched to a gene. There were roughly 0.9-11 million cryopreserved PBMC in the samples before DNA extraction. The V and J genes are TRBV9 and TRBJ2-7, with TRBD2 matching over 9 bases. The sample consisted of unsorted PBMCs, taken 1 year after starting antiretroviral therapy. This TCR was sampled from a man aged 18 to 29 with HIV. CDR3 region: CASSDSGGYEQYF. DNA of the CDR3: TGTGCCAGCAGCGACAGCGGGGGGTACGAGCAGTACTTC.